This T cell receptor (beta chain) is from a study of OX40 agonist ivuxolimab in advanced cancers. For the wider study: The costimulatory receptor OX40 (CD134) was targeted by ivuxolimab, a fully human IgG2 agonistic monoclonal antibody. Among the 50 to 55 dose-escalation patients, around 19 had hepatocellular carcinoma, about 15 melanoma, 9 renal cell carcinoma and 9 head and neck cancer. The dose-escalation cohort was roughly 83% male with a mean age of about 58 years, ranging from roughly 23 to 80. Patients were allowed to have had prior anti-PD-1, anti-PD-L1 or anti-CTLA-4 therapy, and approximately 39% of the dose-escalation patients had been treated with checkpoint inhibitors. The paper reports the monotherapy dose-escalation portion (N of about 54 patients) of the phase I ivuxolimab trial. Peripheral TCRbeta sequencing was intended to test whether TCR sequence diversity was altered and clonal T-cell expansion was caused by ivuxolimab. Intravenous ivuxolimab was administered to patients every 2 weeks at six dose levels: 0.01, 0.1, 0.3, 1.5, 3 and 10 mg/kg. Partial responses occurred in three dose-escalation patients, of whom one had hepatocellular carcinoma and two had cutaneous melanoma.

V is trimmed back by 3 bases and J by 5 bases, and the junction contains 4 bases that no gene match accounts for. Taken from cysteine to phenylalanine, the CDR3 has 14 residues. Only the CDR3 DNA is retained, 42 bases long and in frame from the first base. The CDR1 and CDR2 encoded by the germline V gene are KGHSH and LQKENI. Genomic DNA was extracted from sorted cells for sequencing of the TCRbeta CDR3 region. TCRbeta CDR3 regions were sequenced using the immunoSEQ Assay. TCRdb holds this immuneACCESS table with in-frame rearrangements only. Some clones are missing; in checked studies, unresolved V genes explain under half, and the rest has no known cause. Within this sample are approximately 70,000 clones, with around 85% of them counted one time only. Roughly 0.8% of the sample goes to the ten largest clones. Remarks on this clone: The target of this receptor is not known. No base-level quality is on record; no much larger clone is a single base apart.

The trial excluded patients who had a history of autoimmune disease or were on systemic immunosuppression. Peripheral blood for TCR sequencing was collected from all dose cohorts at baseline, on cycle 4 day 1, and on cycle 7 day 1. The samples were taken from a phase I, first-in-human, multicenter, open-label dose-escalation trial of ivuxolimab. Adults with locally advanced or metastatic melanoma, renal cell, hepatocellular, or head and neck squamous cell carcinoma were enrolled in the trial. CD4+ and CD8+ T cells were sorted separately from peripheral blood before TCR sequencing. The investigation overall reported the following: Antigen specificity was not determined for the clonally expanded peripheral T cells. At doses from 0.1 to 3.0 mg/kg, clonal expansion was seen in both CD4+ and CD8+ blood T cells between baseline and week 6. In the 0.1-3.0 mg/kg groups, partial responders had among the lowest normalized peripheral clonal expansion, particularly in CD8+ T cells. Low levels of normalized T-cell clonal expansion were also seen in some nonresponding patients. After ivuxolimab, more expanded clones were found on average in CD8+ T cells than in CD4+ T cells.

This material consisted of CD4+ or CD8+ T cells sorted from blood, taken in a trial of the OX40 agonist ivuxolimab. The clonotype comes from an adult with an advanced solid tumor such as melanoma, head and neck, liver or kidney cancer. Recombination joined TRBV18 with TRBJ2-1, and 7 bases in between align with TRBD1. The bases read TGTGCCAGCTCACCCATACAGGGGAACAATGAGCAGTTCTTC. It translates as CASSPIQGNNEQFF.